The rows below give T cell receptor beta chains drawn from one sample of a study of glioma-infiltrating T cells after dendritic cell vaccination. Sequencing used immunoSEQ multiplex PCR; TCRdb keeps in-frame clones, though not all of them. The profile shows tens of thousands of clones, 85% of them singletons. The sample was blood, taken after dendritic cell vaccination. These receptor sequences come from a human donor with glioblastoma. The CDR3 runs from the conserved cysteine through the conserved F or W. A D gene is named only where the DNA matches it firmly. A row's size may be missing; if present it is once, few, many or a size class.

clone_size j_call v_call cdr3_length d_call cdr3_aa cdr3_nt
. TRBJ2-5 TRBV7-2 16 TRBD2 CASSSRLAGGPETQYF TGTGCCAGCAGCAGCCGGCTAGCGGGAGGGCCAGAGACCCAGTACTTC
. TRBJ2-2 TRBV6-4 16 TRBD2 CASSLLAGGFTGELFF TGTGCCAGCAGTTTACTAGCGGGAGGATTTACCGGGGAGCTGTTTTTT
few TRBJ1-2 TRBV4-3 16 . CASSQEAGPPFLGYTF TGCGCCAGCAGCCAAGAGGCAGGCCCGCCCTTCCTAGGCTACACCTTC
once TRBJ2-7 TRBV10-3 14 TRBD1 CAISWDRTTYEQYF TGTGCCATCAGTTGGGACAGGACAACCTACGAGCAGTACTTC
. TRBJ2-2 TRBV18 18 TRBD2 CASSVRTSPASNTGELFF TGTGCCAGCTCAGTGCGGACTAGCCCCGCATCGAACACCGGGGAGCTGTTTTTT
. TRBJ1-1 TRBV5-1 15 . CASTSGAAMNTEAFF TGCGCCAGCACTTCAGGGGCCGCAATGAACACTGAAGCTTTCTTT
. TRBJ2-7 TRBV6-5 16 . CASSYSRRGLSYEQYF TGTGCCAGCAGTTACTCGAGGAGGGGCCTATCCTACGAGCAGTACTTC
. TRBJ1-3 TRBV5-4 19 TRBD1 CASSSLRDRGSITGNTIYF TGTGCCAGCAGCTCCTTGAGGGACAGGGGATCCATAACTGGAAACACCATATATTTT
. TRBJ1-5 TRBV6-5 14 . CASRLSYSNQPQHF TGTGCCAGCAGACTTTCTTATAGCAATCAGCCCCAGCATTTT
. TRBJ2-3 TRBV11-2 19 . CASSSIIRRGGPYTDTQYF TGTGCCAGCAGCTCGATCATCCGGCGCGGGGGCCCTTACACAGATACGCAGTATTTT
. TRBJ2-7 TRBV14 15 TRBD1 CASSPTRDRGLEQYF TGTGCCAGCAGCCCGACCCGGGACAGGGGGCTCGAGCAGTACTTC
few TRBJ2-2 TRBV5-4 14 . CASSFGPGTGELFF TGTGCCAGCAGCTTTGGGCCAGGCACCGGGGAGCTGTTTTTT
. TRBJ2-2 TRBV7-9 16 TRBD2 CASNLKSGAMAGELFF TGTGCCAGCAACCTAAAGAGCGGGGCTATGGCCGGGGAGCTGTTTTTT
few TRBJ1-2 TRBV4-3 15 . CASSQEGDKNYGYTF TGCGCCAGCAGCCAAGAAGGGGACAAAAACTATGGCTACACCTTC
. TRBJ1-2 TRBV19 18 TRBD1 CASSVRTGLSSGLYGYTF TGTGCCAGTAGTGTAAGGACAGGGCTATCCTCCGGGTTATATGGCTACACCTTC
. TRBJ1-2 TRBV30 15 . CAWSAKTDANYGYTF TGTGCCTGGAGCGCTAAGACAGACGCTAACTATGGCTACACCTTC